This passage covers 17 T cell receptor beta chains from one sample sequenced in a study of type 1 regulatory T cells (dated by TCRdb to 2020 to 2023). For these receptors, no antigen is known. TCRdb shows the sequencer as Illumina MiSeq. TCRdb redid the processing of the public reads, applying fastp at Q25 and MiXCR, and retained in-frame beta chains. Every distinct CDR3 protein forms one entry, paired with its most common genes and DNA. In all, the sample holds tens of thousands of distinct CDR3 sequences, and 9.5% to 15% of those were seen once. 6.5% to 9% of the sample lies in the top ten. The sequencing sample was made of cultured non-Tr1 T cells, either the whole culture or a sorted T cell fraction (not recorded which). Interpreted using the paper, the cell subset or site label stands for: non-Tr1 population from the T-allo10 product. These receptors were collected from a human donor in good health.

This rearrangement joins TRBV20-1 to TRBJ2-3, with D possibly being TRBD1 or TRBD2 (7 bases each). This CDR3 comprises 13 residues. Trimming removed 6 bases from V and 3 bases from J, with 13 bases in between. The germline V gene encodes CDR1 DFQATT and CDR2 SNEGSKA (reference sequence). The CDR3 reads CSAYRGGTDTQYF. CDR3 in DNA: TGCAGTGCCTACAGGGGAGGGACAGATACGCAGTATTTT.

The chain has TRBV19 and TRBJ1-1; 9 bases line up with TRBD1. This CDR3 comprises 14 residues. Per the germline V gene, CDR1 is LNHDA and CDR2 is SQIVND (reference sequence). The J segment lost 3 bases and the V segment lost 6 bases, leaving 5 bases of the junction unmatched. The DNA of the CDR3 is TGTGCCAGTAGGCCCGGGACAGGGCACACTGAAGCTTTCTTT. Its protein is CASRPGTGHTEAFF.

This clonotype has at least ten counts. The chain is built from TRBV7-9 and TRBJ2-5; no definite D call. This CDR3 comprises 12 residues. CDR1 is SEHNR and CDR2 is FQNEAQ in the germline V gene (reference sequence). Trimming shortened V by 1 base and J by 6 bases, and 6 bases separated the two germline ends. The CDR3 DNA follows: TGTGCCAGCAGCTTAGAGTGGCAGACCCAGTACTTC. This sequence encodes CASSLEWQTQYF.

By sample share, this clonotype is medium-sized (0.01 to 0.1%). The gene calls are TRBV6-2 or TRBV6-3 and TRBJ1-2; no firm D call. Germline CDR1 is MNHEY and CDR2 is SVGEGT. The length of the CDR3 is 11 residues. Deletions cut 7 bases from V and 7 bases from J, with 10 bases between. This CDR3 is CASNRDGGYTF. CDR3 bases: TGTGCCAGCAACCGGGATGGTGGCTACACCTTC.

This clonotype was seen a handful of times. CDR3: CAWSGILAGSLYEQYF. CDR3 bases: TGTGCCTGGAGTGGAATACTAGCGGGGAGCTTGTACGAGCAGTACTTC. The rearrangement joins TRBV30 to TRBJ2-7; TRBD2 matches 10 bases. The CDR3 is 16 residues long. The V gene's germline CDR1 is GTSNPN and CDR2 SVGIG (reference sequence). Trimming cost V 1 base and J 4 bases; bases outside gene matches: 10.

The rearrangement joins TRBV6-1 to TRBJ2-1, with 7 bases identical to TRBD2. Losses at the gene ends were 6 bases for V and 0 bases for J; bases not matched to a gene: 14. The germline gives CDR1 MNHNS, CDR2 SASEGT. The CDR3 is 18 amino acids. CDR3 DNA: TGTGCCAGCAGAACCCCTTTCCGGCTAGCGGTCTCCTACAATGAGCAGTTCTTC. It encodes CASRTPFRLAVSYNEQFF.

As regards this clonotype: It may be a read error: a sequence one base away is much more abundant. The chain couples TRBV6-1 to TRBJ1-2; weak D call: TRBD1 (6 bases). CDR3 length: 13 amino acids. The germline V gene encodes CDR1 MNHNS and CDR2 SASEGT. CDR3 loop: CAGSESQGYGYTF. DNA of the CDR3: TGTGCCGGCAGTGAATCCCAGGGGTATGGCTACACCTTC.

There are many counts of this clonotype. This rearrangement joins TRBV5-1 to TRBJ2-4; no firm D call. The length of the CDR3 is 14 residues. In germline, CDR1 is SGHRS, CDR2 YFSETQ. V lost 7 bases and J 5 bases, leaving 16 bases between the germline ends. The CDR3: CASGVDSTQNIQYF. DNA for the CDR3: TGCGCCAGCGGAGTCGACTCGACCCAAAACATTCAGTACTTC.

Only a few counts were recorded for this clonotype. J is TRBJ2-3 and V is TRBV20-1, with TRBD2 matching over 9 bases. With V trimmed by 6 bases and J by 6 bases, 7 bases remained unmatched. Germline values: CDR1 DFQATT, CDR2 SNEGSKA (reference sequence). The CDR3 runs to 13 residues. The CDR3, as DNA: TGCAGTGCCCGTAGCGGGAGCGGGGATACGCAGTATTTT. It yields the protein CSARSGSGDTQYF.

This clonotype was seen a handful of times. The chain couples TRBV3-1 to TRBJ2-1; 11 bases line up with TRBD2. V lost 4 bases and J lost 7; bases outside the gene matches: 3. The CDR3 extends over 14 amino acids. Germline V gene lookup returns CDR1 LGHDT and CDR2 YNNKEL (reference sequence). CDR3 residues: CASSLSGRANEQFF. DNA for the CDR3: TGTGCCAGCAGCCTTAGCGGGAGGGCTAATGAGCAGTTCTTC.

This clonotype appeared many times. This chain connects TRBV3-1 to TRBJ1-4; D ambiguous. In germline, CDR1 is LGHDT, CDR2 YNNKEL (reference sequence). The CDR3 is 13 amino acids. The V and J ends lost 1 base and 7 bases respectively, with 7 bases between them. The CDR3 bases are TGTGCCAGCAGCCAAGGGCACCTTGAAAAACTGTTTTTT. Amino acids: CASSQGHLEKLFF. Full variable domain (rest looked up from reference TRBV3-1 and TRBJ1-4): DTAVSQTPKYLVTQMGNDKSIKCEQNLGHDTMYWYKQDSKKFLKIMFSYNNKELIINETVPNRFSPKSPDKAHLNLHINSLELGDSAVYFCASSQGHLEKLFFGSGTQLSVL.

This clonotype was detected many times. The gene calls are TRBV12-3 or TRBV12-4 and TRBJ1-2, with unresolved D. This CDR3 has 13 amino acids. V was trimmed by 5 bases and J by 8 bases, leaving 15 bases between them. The chain's CDR3 is CASSETLVGGYTF. In DNA, the CDR3 is TGTGCCAGCAGTGAGACCCTGGTGGGCGGCTACACCTTC.

V is TRBV11-2 and J is TRBJ2-7; 7 nucleotides match TRBD1. This CDR3 is built from 16 residues. CDR1 is SGHAT and CDR2 is FQNNGV in the germline V gene. Germline trimming cut 8 bases from V and 4 bases from J; bases unmatched to any gene: 17. CDR3 sequence: CASQLTGTAALYEQYF. The CDR3 nucleotides read TGTGCCAGCCAACTGACCGGGACAGCCGCACTTTACGAGCAGTACTTC.

The CDR3: CATSDPVRNTIYF. CDR3 nucleotides: TGTGCCACCAGTGATCCGGTGAGAAACACCATATATTTT. The chain joins TRBV24-1 to TRBJ1-3; D is unclear. CDR3 size: 13 residues. Trimming took 3 bases from V and 5 from J, leaving 7 bases between them. Germline V lookup: CDR1 KGHDR, CDR2 SFDVKD.

This clonotype occurred many times. An end of the junction differs from the germline gene, which may be a read error. The gene calls are TRBV20-1 and TRBJ2-7, with D tentatively TRBD1 (5 bases). Looked up from germline, CDR1 is DFQATT and CDR2 is SNEGSKA (reference sequence). The CDR3 is 12 residues long. CDR3 DNA sequence: TGTGGGATCCCGACAGATTTCCACGAGCAGTACTTC. This sequence encodes CGIPTDFHEQYF.

This clonotype was observed at least ten times. The rearrangement joins TRBV12-3 or TRBV12-4 to TRBJ2-2; the D is unclear. The ends were cut back, 6 bases at V and 6 bases at J, with 11 bases in the middle. The CDR3 loop spans 13 amino acids. This CDR3 is CASSAVRAGELFF. In DNA form, the CDR3 reads TGTGCCAGCAGCGCCGTAAGGGCCGGGGAGCTGTTTTTT.

The J gene is TRBJ2-1, the V gene TRBV6-6, with D tentatively TRBD2 (5 bases). Deletions cut 6 bases from V and 7 bases from J, with 13 bases between. Per germline, CDR1 MNHNY and CDR2 SVGAGI (reference sequence). CDR3 size: 13 residues. The CDR3 DNA follows: TGTGCCAGCAGCCGGACTTCTCAAAATGAGCAGTTCTTC. This codes for CASSRTSQNEQFF.